The 14 T cell receptor beta chains given below trace back to one sample, sequenced in a study of CD8+CD57+ T cells in acquired aplastic anemia. TCR beta VDJ and CDR3 profiling used genomic DNA as template. TCRdb passed the reads through MiXCR, listing each CDR3 protein once. The sample holds 210,000 or so distinct CDR3 sequences; roughly 53% are singletons and the top ten take roughly 21%. Patients selected for sequencing had displayed CD8+CD57+ cell expansion by flow cytometry. The sequenced sample consisted of sorted CD4+, CD8+, or CD8+CD57+ T cells (not recorded which) from PBMCs. The origin of the receptors is a human donor with aplastic anemia.

As for this clonotype: A read error is possible here, since a much larger clone lies one base away. V is TRBV5-1 and J is TRBJ1-1, with no clear D. CDR3 length: 14 amino acids. CDR1 is SGHRS, CDR2 YFSETQ, per germline. CDR3 in DNA: TGCGCCGGCAGCCCTGGTGGGGAGAACACTGAAGCTTTCTTT. As protein: CAGSPGGENTEAFF.

This clonotype came up many times. The chain recombines TRBV9 with TRBJ2-3, with 8 bases aligning to TRBD1. The CDR3 is 14 amino acids. Per the germline V gene, CDR1 is SGDLS and CDR2 is YYNGEE. Germline trimming cut 2 bases from V and 5 bases from J; bases unmatched to any gene: 4. The CDR3 loop is CASSVRTGKDTQYF. As DNA, the CDR3 is TGTGCCAGCAGCGTCCGGACAGGGAAAGATACGCAGTATTTT. The full variable domain, in which reference TRBV9 and TRBJ2-3 provide the parts outside the CDR3, is DSGVTQTPKHLITATGQRVTLRCSPRSGDLSVYWYQQSLDQGLQFLIQYYNGEERAKGNILERFSAQQFPDLHSELNLSSLELGDSALYFCASSVRTGKDTQYFGPGTRLTVL.

This clonotype occurred many times. The chain combines TRBV2 with TRBJ2-7, with D possibly matching TRBD1 (6 bases). Germline CDR1 reads SNHLY; CDR2 reads FYNNEI. The CDR3 loop spans 15 amino acids. Trimming cost V 2 bases and J 0 bases, with 11 bases left between them. The CDR3 here is CASSEQGSSSYEQYF. The CDR3 nucleotides are TGTGCCAGCAGTGAACAGGGGTCGAGCTCCTACGAGCAGTACTTC.

This clonotype was counted at least ten times. This chain links TRBV18 with TRBJ1-2; TRBD1 agrees at 9 bases. The CDR3 loop spans 14 amino acids. CDR1 KGHSH and CDR2 LQKENI come from the germline V gene. V lost 3 bases, J lost 3 bases, and 2 bases stayed unmatched. Here the CDR3 DNA reads TGTGCCAGCTCACCTCGGACAGGGGACTATGGCTACACCTTC. This sequence encodes CASSPRTGDYGYTF. Together with reference TRBV18 and TRBJ1-2, the CDR3 gives the full variable domain: NAGVMQNPRHLVRRRGQEARLRCSPMKGHSHVYWYRQLPEEGLKFMVYLQKENIIDESGMPKERFSAEFPKEGPSILRIQQVVRGDSAAYFCASSPRTGDYGYTFGSGTRLTVV.

In this sample, this clonotype turned up a few times. This may stem from a read error, because a much larger clone lies one nucleotide away. The chain carries TRBV20-1 and TRBJ2-5; D not resolved. This CDR3 is 11 amino acids long. The V gene lost 6 bases and the J gene lost 0 bases, with 5 bases spanning the gap. Germline V CDR1 and CDR2: DFQATT, SNEGSKA (reference sequence). CDR3 in amino acids: CSAQNQETQYF. Written as DNA, the CDR3 is TGCAGTGCACAGAACCAAGAGACCCAGTACTTC.

The J gene is TRBJ1-1, the V gene TRBV2, with D possibly TRBD1 on 5 matching bases. With 0 bases removed from V and 11 bases from J, the gap between germline ends came to 7 bases. The CDR3 runs 11 residues. CDR1 SNHLY and CDR2 FYNNEI come from the germline V gene. For the CDR3, the DNA is TGTGCCAGCAGTGAAGCGGACATCGCTTTCTTT. It translates to CASSEADIAFF.

The chain joins TRBV10-3 to TRBJ2-3; perhaps TRBD2 as D (6 bases). Germline V gene data show CDR1 as ENHRY and CDR2 as SYGVKD. The V end lost 2 bases, the J end lost 3 bases, and 12 bases lay between the germline ends. This CDR3 has 15 residues. DNA for the CDR3: TGTGCCATCAGTGAGGGGGGGAGAGGGACAGATACGCAGTATTTT. Its translation: CAISEGGRGTDTQYF.

This sequence joins TRBV29-1 and TRBJ2-5; 9 positions agree with TRBD2. CDR3 length: 13 amino acids. Germline V gene sequence: CDR1 SQVTM, CDR2 ANQGSEA. Trimming took 6 bases from V and 2 from J; bases not matched to a gene: 4. The CDR3 nucleotides read TGCAGCGTGGGGCTAGCGGGGCAAGAGACCCAGTACTTC. It yields the protein CSVGLAGQETQYF.

The rearrangement joins TRBV20-1 to TRBJ2-2; D gene uncertain. Trimming took off 2 bases at V and 1 base at J, with 8 bases between the two ends. CDR1 and CDR2 (germline): DFQATT, SNEGSKA (reference sequence). The CDR3 is made up of 14 amino acids. CDR3 sequence reads: CSARKTKNTGELFF. The CDR3, as DNA: TGCAGTGCTAGAAAGACAAAGAACACCGGGGAGCTGTTTTTT.

The chain employs TRBV7-9 and TRBJ2-3; 10 bases are a match to TRBD1. The CDR3 contains 15 residues. V lost 6 bases to trimming and J lost 0 bases; unmatched junction nucleotides: 3. Germline V gene sequence: CDR1 SEHNR, CDR2 FQNEAQ (reference sequence). CDR3 bases: TGTGCCAGCAGGCGACAGGGGGCTAGCACAGATACGCAGTATTTT. As protein: CASRRQGASTDTQYF.

The rearrangement joins TRBV19 to TRBJ2-7; possible D gene TRBD2, 6 bases. V was clipped by 8 bases and J by 7 bases, with 12 bases between them. CDR3 length equals 11 residues. Germline V gives CDR1 LNHDA, CDR2 SQIVND (reference sequence). CDR3 nucleotide sequence: TGTGCCAGTCACTCGGGGGAAGAGCAGTACTTC. Residues: CASHSGEEQYF. Complete variable domain (other parts from reference TRBV19 and TRBJ2-7): DGGITQSPKYLFRKEGQNVTLSCEQNLNHDAMYWYRQDPGQGLRLIYYSQIVNDFQKGDIAEGYSVSREKKESFPLTVTSAQKNPTAFYLCASHSGEEQYFGPGTRLTVT.

This chain uses TRBV2 with TRBJ2-7, with D maybe TRBD1 (5 bases). The germline V and J ends were trimmed by 5 bases and 6 bases, with 5 bases remaining between them. The CDR3 totals 10 residues. CDR1 is SNHLY, CDR2 FYNNEI, per germline. CDR3 region: CASSQGEQYF. The CDR3, as DNA: TGTGCCAGCAGTCAGGGCGAGCAGTACTTC.

The V call is TRBV20-1, the J call TRBJ2-7, with 11 bases lining up with TRBD2. The CDR3 loop spans 15 amino acids. The junction had 7 bases not matched to a gene; V was cut back by 5 bases and J by 1 base. In germline, CDR1 is DFQATT, CDR2 SNEGSKA (reference sequence). CDR3 coding DNA: TGCAGTGCTGGGGATAGCGGGGGGGCGTCCTACGAGCAGTACTTC. It translates to CSAGDSGGASYEQYF.

In this sample, this clonotype turned up many times. The chain joins TRBV5-1 to TRBJ2-7, with no clear D. Looked up from germline, CDR1 is SGHRS and CDR2 is YFSETQ. Trimming took 0 bases from V and 0 from J, leaving 4 bases between them. The CDR3 has 13 residues. The CDR3 region has the DNA TGCGCCAGCAGCTTGGACGACTCCTACGAGCAGTACTTC. This sequence encodes CASSLDDSYEQYF.